The 23 T cell receptor beta chains given below trace back to one sample, sequenced in a study of cytomegalovirus exposure and HLA in healthy donors. Use of 60 Vbeta and 13 Jbeta primers characterized the PCR. The repertoire was sequenced with immunoSEQ multiplex PCR; TCRdb's copy has only in-frame clones and lacks some. The table includes roughly 120,000 clones, roughly 80% detected once. Sequenced: PBMCs. All receptors come from a man in his forties or fifties in good health and CMV-seropositive.

The chain recombines TRBV6-1 with TRBJ1-1, with D hard to call. The CDR3 has 15 amino acids. Germline V CDR1 and CDR2: MNHNS, SASEGT. Trimming cost V 2 bases and J 4 bases, with 14 bases left between them. Written as DNA, the CDR3 is TGTGCCAGCAGTGAACTCGCAGCCGGAGGCACTGAAGCTTTCTTT. Its protein product is CASSELAAGGTEAFF.

V gene TRBV19 combines with J gene TRBJ1-1; possible D gene TRBD1, 5 bases. There are 15 residues in the CDR3. Trimming left V 7 bases short and J 4 bases short, with 19 bases between. Germline V gene sequence: CDR1 LNHDA, CDR2 SQIVND (reference sequence). In DNA, the CDR3 is TGTGCCAGTAACCCCGATACAGGATTGAGCACTGAAGCTTTCTTT. Translating gives CASNPDTGLSTEAFF. The whole variable domain, filled in from reference TRBV19 and TRBJ1-1, reads DGGITQSPKYLFRKEGQNVTLSCEQNLNHDAMYWYRQDPGQGLRLIYYSQIVNDFQKGDIAEGYSVSREKKESFPLTVTSAQKNPTAFYLCASNPDTGLSTEAFFGQGTRLTVV.

The V gene is TRBV6-1, the J gene TRBJ2-2; a possible D gene is TRBD1 (6 bases). The CDR3 has 15 amino acids. Trimming took off 10 bases at V and 1 base at J, with 16 bases between the two ends. Germline assignment: CDR1 MNHNS and CDR2 SASEGT. CDR3 residues: CAITPGHLNTGELFF. CDR3 sequence (DNA): TGTGCCATTACTCCGGGACATTTGAACACCGGGGAGCTGTTTTTT.

As for this clone: At one end the junction does not follow the germline gene, possibly because of a read error. The chain employs TRBV10-2 and TRBJ1-1; D is unresolved. The CDR3 extends over 12 amino acids. Germline V gene data show CDR1 as WSHSY and CDR2 as SAAADI. Here the CDR3 reads CACRLGDTEAFF. In DNA, the CDR3 is TGCGCCTGCAGGTTGGGAGACACTGAAGCTTTCTTT.

V usage is TRBV7-9 and J usage is TRBJ1-1; TRBD1 agrees at 8 bases. The germline V gene has CDR1 SEHNR and CDR2 FQNEAQ (reference sequence). The CDR3 has 15 amino acids. V lost 4 bases to trimming and J lost 5 bases; unmatched junction nucleotides: 9. CDR3 sequence reads: CASSSPDRALTEAFF. CDR3 in DNA: TGTGCCAGCAGCTCACCGGACAGGGCGCTAACTGAAGCTTTCTTT.

This clone was picked up one time. The genes are TRBV11-2 and TRBJ2-1; D gene uncertain. The germline gives CDR1 SGHAT, CDR2 FQNNGV. The CDR3 loop spans 12 amino acids. Between the trimmed V and J ends, which lost 5 bases and 7 bases, there was a span of 9 bases. CDR3 sequence: CASSLRLNEQFF. The CDR3, as DNA: TGTGCCAGCAGCCTCAGATTAAATGAGCAGTTCTTC.

The chain couples TRBV7-2 to TRBJ2-4; D unclear. V dropped 2 bases and J dropped 6 bases, with 5 bases sitting between them. CDR1 is SGHTA, CDR2 FQGNSA, per germline. The CDR3 has 12 residues. Here the CDR3 DNA reads TGTGCCAGCAGCTTATCCGGAAACATTCAGTACTTC. This sequence encodes CASSLSGNIQYF.

CDR3: CASSLASGGAGEQYF. In nucleotides, the CDR3 is TGCGCCAGCAGCTTGGCCAGCGGGGGGGCCGGGGAGCAGTACTTC. This chain links TRBV5-1 with TRBJ2-7, with TRBD2 matching over 10 bases. V lost 0 bases and J lost 7; bases outside the gene matches: 7. Germline assignment: CDR1 SGHRS and CDR2 YFSETQ. The CDR3 has 15 amino acids.

V usage is TRBV7-9 and J usage is TRBJ2-3; 10 nucleotides match TRBD1. Germline trimming cut 5 bases from V and 1 base from J; bases unmatched to any gene: 12. CDR1 SEHNR and CDR2 FQNEAQ come from the germline V gene (reference sequence). This CDR3 comprises 18 residues. CDR3 amino acids: CASSPRDRGSDGTDTQYF. Written as DNA, the CDR3 is TGTGCCAGCAGCCCCCGGGACAGGGGTTCAGACGGCACAGATACGCAGTATTTT.

This clone appeared a few times. The V and J genes are TRBV5-1 and TRBJ2-3; 13 bases map to TRBD2. Losses at the gene ends were 4 bases for V and 2 bases for J; bases not matched to a gene: 4. The CDR3 contains 16 residues. The V gene's germline CDR1 is SGHRS and CDR2 YFSETQ. Here the CDR3 reads CASSAGTSGDTDTQYF. CDR3 DNA: TGCGCCAGCAGCGCTGGGACTAGCGGGGACACAGATACGCAGTATTTT.

The chain links TRBV4-1 to TRBJ1-1; D not resolved. CDR1 is MGHRA and CDR2 is YSYEKL in the germline V gene. The CDR3 spans 13 residues. With 2 bases removed from V and 7 bases from J, the gap between germline ends came to 11 bases. CDR3 region: CASSQFVLCEAFF. The CDR3, as DNA: TGCGCCAGCAGCCAATTTGTCCTATGTGAAGCTTTCTTT.

The count of this clone is one. The chain combines TRBV4-1 with TRBJ1-2; D remains unclear. This CDR3 comprises 15 residues. Trimming cost V 0 bases and J 0 bases, with 8 bases left between them. CDR1 is MGHRA and CDR2 is YSYEKL in the germline V gene. CDR3 in DNA: TGCGCCAGCAGCCAAGACAGTGAAACTAACTATGGCTACACCTTC. Translating gives CASSQDSETNYGYTF.

The chain carries TRBV6-1 and TRBJ2-3; D is undetermined. CDR3 length: 13 amino acids. CDR1 is MNHNS and CDR2 is SASEGT in the germline V gene. Trimming stripped 2 bases from V and 8 bases from J, with 11 bases between. The CDR3 nucleotides read TGTGCCAGCAGTGAACTATCGTCTCGTACGCAGTATTTT. Translated: CASSELSSRTQYF.

In regard to this clone: The junction differs from germline at one of its ends, possibly a read error. This chain joins TRBV7-7 and TRBJ2-2, with no clear D. The germline CDR1 and CDR2 sequences are SSHAT and FNYEAQ (reference sequence). The CDR3 is made up of 15 amino acids. The CDR3 DNA follows: TGTGCTAGCAGCCCCACCGAGTCTTCCACCGGGGAGCTGTTTTTT. The encoded protein is CASSPTESSTGELFF.

This sequence joins TRBV5-1 and TRBJ2-2; 8 bases fit TRBD1. V trimming: 4 bases; J trimming: 1 base; junction bases outside the gene matches: 6. From germline, CDR1 is SGHRS and CDR2 YFSETQ. CDR3 size: 16 residues. The CDR3 sequence is CASSRAGTGNTGELFF. CDR3 coding DNA: TGCGCCAGCAGCCGCGCCGGGACAGGGAACACCGGGGAGCTGTTTTTT.

The genes are TRBV4-1 and TRBJ1-1; perhaps TRBD1 as D (6 bases). Trimming stripped 2 bases from V and 2 bases from J, with 18 bases between. Germline-derived CDR1 and CDR2 are MGHRA and YSYEKL. CDR3 length: 17 residues. The CDR3: CASSQRIVDRTNTEAFF. The DNA for the CDR3 is TGCGCCAGCAGCCAAAGAATCGTGGACAGAACAAACACTGAAGCTTTCTTT.

In nucleotides, the CDR3 is TGTGCCAGCAGCTGGGGAGGGACTGATCAGCCCCAGCATTTT. This codes for CASSWGGTDQPQHF. This chain joins TRBV7-9 and TRBJ1-5, with D perhaps TRBD1 (5 bases). V lost 4 bases and J 5 bases, leaving 12 bases between the germline ends. The CDR3 totals 14 residues. Germline V lookup: CDR1 SEHNR, CDR2 FQNEAQ (reference sequence).

The chain links TRBV25-1 to TRBJ2-7; 8 nucleotides agree with TRBD2. Trimming at V came to 5 bases and at J to 0 bases, leaving 6 bases not matched to a gene. CDR1 and CDR2 from the germline V gene are MGHDK and SYGVNS. The CDR3 has 15 amino acids. CDR3 DNA: TGTGCCAGCAGTCCCCCGGGGGGGAGCTCCTACGAGCAGTACTTC. Translation: CASSPPGGSSYEQYF.

This chain connects TRBV5-3 to TRBJ2-7; TRBD2 agrees at 7 bases. TRBV5-3 is reported as an ORF; its role is uncertain. This CDR3 is 15 amino acids long. J lost 7 bases, V lost 4 bases, and 14 bases had no gene match. This CDR3 reads CARSHGTTLSREQYF. The CDR3 DNA is TGTGCCAGAAGCCATGGGACTACATTATCTCGAGAGCAGTACTTC.

This clone was observed a single time. This chain connects TRBV30 to TRBJ2-2; TRBD2 aligns across 10 bases. V lost 8 bases, J lost 4 bases, and 4 bases stayed unmatched. CDR1 is GTSNPN and CDR2 is SVGIG in the germline V gene (reference sequence). The CDR3 has 13 amino acids. The CDR3 is CARTSGLTGELFF. The CDR3 DNA reads as TGTGCCCGGACTAGCGGCCTCACCGGGGAGCTGTTTTTT.

This rearrangement joins TRBV28 to TRBJ1-1; 7 bases align to TRBD1. J was trimmed by 0 bases and V by 5 bases; bases with no gene match: 6. Germline loops: CDR1 MDHEN, CDR2 SYDVKM. The CDR3 totals 15 residues. The CDR3 here is CASSPADRLNTEAFF. The CDR3, as DNA: TGTGCCAGCAGTCCGGCGGACAGGCTGAACACTGAAGCTTTCTTT.

This clone was counted many times. The chain has TRBV6-5 and TRBJ2-6; D gene uncertain. Germline-derived CDR1 and CDR2 are MNHEY and SVGAGI. V lost 7 bases to trimming and J lost 0 bases, with 7 bases between them. The CDR3 runs 14 residues. The CDR3 region has the DNA TGTGCCAGCAATCTGGCCTCTGGGGCCAACGTCCTGACTTTC. Translation gives CASNLASGANVLTF.

The chain uses TRBV6-5 and TRBJ1-5; 8 nucleotides line up with TRBD1. The CDR3 consists of 16 residues. J lost 3 bases, V lost 4 bases, and 8 bases had no gene match. Germline V gene sequence: CDR1 MNHEY, CDR2 SVGAGI. CDR3 sequence: CASSSTGGMINQPQHF. DNA for the CDR3: TGTGCCAGCAGTTCTACAGGGGGGATGATCAATCAGCCCCAGCATTTT.